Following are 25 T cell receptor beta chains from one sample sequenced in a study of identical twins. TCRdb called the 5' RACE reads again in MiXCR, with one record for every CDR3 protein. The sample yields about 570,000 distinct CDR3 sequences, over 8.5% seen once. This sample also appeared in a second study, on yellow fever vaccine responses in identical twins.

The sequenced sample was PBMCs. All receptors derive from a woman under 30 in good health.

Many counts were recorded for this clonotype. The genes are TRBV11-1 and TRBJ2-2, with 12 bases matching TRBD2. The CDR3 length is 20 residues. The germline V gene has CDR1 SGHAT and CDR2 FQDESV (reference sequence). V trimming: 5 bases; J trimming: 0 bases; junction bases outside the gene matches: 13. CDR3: CASSDTIGLAGRANTGELFF. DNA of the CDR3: TGTGCCAGCAGCGATACTATTGGACTAGCGGGACGTGCGAACACCGGGGAGCTGTTTTTT.

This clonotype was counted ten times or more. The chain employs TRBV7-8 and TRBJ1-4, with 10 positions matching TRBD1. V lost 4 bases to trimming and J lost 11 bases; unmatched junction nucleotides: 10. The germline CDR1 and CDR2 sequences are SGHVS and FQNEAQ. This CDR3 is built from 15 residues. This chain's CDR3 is CASSSLGQGGEKLFF. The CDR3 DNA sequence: TGTGCCAGCAGCTCACTCGGACAGGGGGGAGAGAAACTGTTTTTT.

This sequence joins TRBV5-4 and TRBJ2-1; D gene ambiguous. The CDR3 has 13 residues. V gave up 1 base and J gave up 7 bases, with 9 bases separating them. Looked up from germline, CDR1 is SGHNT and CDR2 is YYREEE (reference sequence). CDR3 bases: TGTGCCAGCAGCTTGTCAGAGGAGAATGAGCAGTTCTTC. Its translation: CASSLSEENEQFF. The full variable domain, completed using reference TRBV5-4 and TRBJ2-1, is ETGVTQSPTHLIKTRGQQVTLRCSSQSGHNTVSWYQQALGQGPQFIFQYYREEENGRGNFPPRFSGLQFPNYSSELNVNALELDDSALYLCASSLSEENEQFFGPGTRLTVL.

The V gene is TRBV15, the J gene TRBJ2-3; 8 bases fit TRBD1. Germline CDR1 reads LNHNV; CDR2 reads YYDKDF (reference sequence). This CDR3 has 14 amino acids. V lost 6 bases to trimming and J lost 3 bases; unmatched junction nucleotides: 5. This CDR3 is CATSQGALTDTQYF. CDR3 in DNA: TGTGCCACCAGTCAGGGGGCGCTTACAGATACGCAGTATTTT.

The CDR3 nucleotides are TGTGCCAGCAGTTCCCGGATACACTACGAGCAGTACTTC. This translates into CASSSRIHYEQYF. The chain couples TRBV28 to TRBJ2-7, with D unresolved. Trimming cost V 4 bases and J 3 bases, with 10 bases left between them. Per the germline V gene, CDR1 is MDHEN and CDR2 is SYDVKM. CDR3 length: 13 amino acids.

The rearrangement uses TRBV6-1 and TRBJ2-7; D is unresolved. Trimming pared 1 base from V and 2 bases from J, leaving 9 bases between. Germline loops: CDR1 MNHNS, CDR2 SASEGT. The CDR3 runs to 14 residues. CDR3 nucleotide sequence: TGTGCCAGCAGTGAAGTTGTCGCAGCCTACGAGCAGTACTTC. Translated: CASSEVVAAYEQYF.

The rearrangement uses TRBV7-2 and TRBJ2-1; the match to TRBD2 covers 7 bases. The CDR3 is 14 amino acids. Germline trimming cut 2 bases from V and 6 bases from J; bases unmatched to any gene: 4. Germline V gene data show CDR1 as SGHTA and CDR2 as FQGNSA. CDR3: CASSLRRGVNEQFF. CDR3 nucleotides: TGTGCCAGCAGCTTAAGACGGGGGGTCAATGAGCAGTTCTTC.

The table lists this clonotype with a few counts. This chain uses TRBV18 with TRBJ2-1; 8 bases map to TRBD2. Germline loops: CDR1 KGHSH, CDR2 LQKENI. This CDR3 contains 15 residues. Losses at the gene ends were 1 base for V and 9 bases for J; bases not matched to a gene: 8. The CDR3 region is CASSPLDSGNSEQFF. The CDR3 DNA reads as TGTGCCAGCTCACCACTGGATAGCGGGAACAGTGAGCAGTTCTTC. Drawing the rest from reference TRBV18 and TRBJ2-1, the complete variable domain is NAGVMQNPRHLVRRRGQEARLRCSPMKGHSHVYWYRQLPEEGLKFMVYLQKENIIDESGMPKERFSAEFPKEGPSILRIQQVVRGDSAAYFCASSPLDSGNSEQFFGPGTRLTVL.

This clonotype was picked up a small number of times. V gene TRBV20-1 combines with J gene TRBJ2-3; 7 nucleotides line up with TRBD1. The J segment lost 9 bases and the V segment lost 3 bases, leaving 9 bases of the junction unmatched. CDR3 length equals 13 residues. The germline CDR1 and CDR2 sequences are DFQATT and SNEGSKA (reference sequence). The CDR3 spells CSARTPGQSTQYF. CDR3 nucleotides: TGCAGTGCTAGGACGCCGGGACAGAGCACGCAGTATTTT.

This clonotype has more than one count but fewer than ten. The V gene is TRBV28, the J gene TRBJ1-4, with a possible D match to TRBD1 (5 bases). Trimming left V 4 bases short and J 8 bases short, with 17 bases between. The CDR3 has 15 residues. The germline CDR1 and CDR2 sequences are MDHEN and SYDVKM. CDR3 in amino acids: CASSSGTRGNEKLFF. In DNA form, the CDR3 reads TGTGCCAGCAGTTCCGGGACGCGGGGCAACGAAAAACTGTTTTTT.

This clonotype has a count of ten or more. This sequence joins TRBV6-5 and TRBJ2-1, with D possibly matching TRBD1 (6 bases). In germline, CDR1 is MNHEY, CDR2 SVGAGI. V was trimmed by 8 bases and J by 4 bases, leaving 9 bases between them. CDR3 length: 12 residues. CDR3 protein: CASGGPYNEQFF. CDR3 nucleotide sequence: TGTGCCAGCGGGGGCCCTTACAATGAGCAGTTCTTC.

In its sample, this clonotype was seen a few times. CDR3: CASTPREGPLETQYF. The CDR3 DNA is TGCGCCAGCACTCCTCGGGAGGGCCCTCTAGAGACCCAGTACTTC. This sequence joins TRBV10-2 and TRBJ2-5, with 8 bases fitting TRBD2. The germline V gene has CDR1 WSHSY and CDR2 SAAADI. V shed 7 bases, J shed 4 bases, and the junction held 11 bases outside the gene matches. The CDR3 length is 15 residues.

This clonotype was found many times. CDR3 region: CAITPDGSSYEQYF. CDR3 nucleotide sequence: TGTGCCATCACCCCGGACGGGAGCTCCTACGAGCAGTACTTC. This chain links TRBV10-3 with TRBJ2-7; possible D gene TRBD2, 6 bases. This CDR3 is built from 14 residues. V was clipped by 7 bases and J by 0 bases, with 13 bases between them. Germline-derived CDR1 and CDR2 are ENHRY and SYGVKD.

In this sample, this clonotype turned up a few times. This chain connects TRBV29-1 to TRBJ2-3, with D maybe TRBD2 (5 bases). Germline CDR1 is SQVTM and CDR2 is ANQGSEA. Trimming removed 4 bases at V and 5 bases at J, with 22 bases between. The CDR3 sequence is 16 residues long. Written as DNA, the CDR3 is TGCAGCGTTGGGGTGCCAAGCGGATCGGTGGGAGATACGCAGTATTTT. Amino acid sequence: CSVGVPSGSVGDTQYF.

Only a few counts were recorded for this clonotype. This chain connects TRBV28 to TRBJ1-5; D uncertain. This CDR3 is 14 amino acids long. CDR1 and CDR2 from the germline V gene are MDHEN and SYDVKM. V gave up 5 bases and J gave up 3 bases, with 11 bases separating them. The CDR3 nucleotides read TGTGCCAGCAGTCCGTATCTTGACAATCAGCCCCAGCATTTT. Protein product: CASSPYLDNQPQHF.

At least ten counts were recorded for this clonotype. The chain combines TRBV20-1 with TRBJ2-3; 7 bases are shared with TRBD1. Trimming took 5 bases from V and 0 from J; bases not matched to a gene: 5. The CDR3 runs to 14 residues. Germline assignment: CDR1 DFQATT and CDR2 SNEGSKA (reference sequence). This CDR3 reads CSADRAVSTDTQYF. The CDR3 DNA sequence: TGCAGTGCTGACAGGGCTGTAAGCACAGATACGCAGTATTTT.

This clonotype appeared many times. The CDR3 is CASSFSGRQEETQYF. The CDR3 nucleotides read TGTGCCAGCAGTTTTAGCGGGAGGCAAGAAGAGACCCAGTACTTC. V usage is TRBV7-6 and J usage is TRBJ2-5, with 10 bases identical to TRBD2. The germline V gene encodes CDR1 SGHVS and CDR2 FNYEAQ. Trimming removed 6 bases from V and 3 bases from J; junction bases left unmatched: 7. The CDR3 is 15 residues long.

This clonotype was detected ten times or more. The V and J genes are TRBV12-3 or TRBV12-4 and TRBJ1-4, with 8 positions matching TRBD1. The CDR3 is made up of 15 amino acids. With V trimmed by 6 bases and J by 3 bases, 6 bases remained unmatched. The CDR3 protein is CASRRQGTANEKLFF. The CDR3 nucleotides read TGTGCCAGCAGGCGACAGGGGACGGCTAATGAAAAACTGTTTTTT.

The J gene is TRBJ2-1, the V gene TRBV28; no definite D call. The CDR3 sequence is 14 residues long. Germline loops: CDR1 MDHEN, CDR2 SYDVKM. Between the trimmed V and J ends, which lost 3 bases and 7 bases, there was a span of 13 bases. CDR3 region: CASSFGGLVNEQFF. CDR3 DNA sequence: TGTGCCAGCAGTTTTGGTGGATTAGTAAATGAGCAGTTCTTC.

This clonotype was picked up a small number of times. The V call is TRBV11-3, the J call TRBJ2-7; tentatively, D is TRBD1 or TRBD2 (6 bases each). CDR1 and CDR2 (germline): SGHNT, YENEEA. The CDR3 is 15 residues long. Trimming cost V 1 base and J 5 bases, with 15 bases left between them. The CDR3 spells CASSLGGPGANEQYF. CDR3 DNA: TGTGCCAGCAGCTTAGGAGGGCCGGGGGCGAACGAGCAGTACTTC.

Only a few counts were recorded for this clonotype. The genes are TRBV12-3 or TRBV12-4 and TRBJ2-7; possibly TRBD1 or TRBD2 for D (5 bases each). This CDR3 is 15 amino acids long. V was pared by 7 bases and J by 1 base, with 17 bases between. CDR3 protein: CASTPPAGSSYEQYF. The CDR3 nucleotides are TGTGCCAGCACCCCACCAGCAGGGAGTTCCTACGAGCAGTACTTC.

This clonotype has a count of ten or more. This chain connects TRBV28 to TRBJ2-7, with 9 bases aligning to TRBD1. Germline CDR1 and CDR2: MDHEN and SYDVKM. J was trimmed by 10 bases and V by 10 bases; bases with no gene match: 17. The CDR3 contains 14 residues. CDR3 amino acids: CANRPAGQGTSQYF. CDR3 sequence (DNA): TGTGCCAACAGACCAGCGGGACAGGGAACGTCCCAGTACTTC.

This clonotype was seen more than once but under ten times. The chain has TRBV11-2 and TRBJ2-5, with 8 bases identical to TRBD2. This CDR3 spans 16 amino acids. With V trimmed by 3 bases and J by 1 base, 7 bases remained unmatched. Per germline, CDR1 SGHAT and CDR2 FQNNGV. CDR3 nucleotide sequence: TGTGCCAGCAGCTTTACCCCGGGGGGGGGCCAAGAGACCCAGTACTTC. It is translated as CASSFTPGGGQETQYF.

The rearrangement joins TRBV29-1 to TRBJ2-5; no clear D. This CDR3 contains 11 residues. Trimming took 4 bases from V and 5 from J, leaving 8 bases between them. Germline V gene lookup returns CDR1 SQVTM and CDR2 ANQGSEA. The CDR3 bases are TGCAGCGTTGCCACTTACGAGACCCAGTACTTC. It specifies CSVATYETQYF.

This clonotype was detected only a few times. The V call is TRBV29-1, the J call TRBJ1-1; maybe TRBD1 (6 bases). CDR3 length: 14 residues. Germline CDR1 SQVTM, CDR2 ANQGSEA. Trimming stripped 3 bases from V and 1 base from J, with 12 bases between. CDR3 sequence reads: CSVEAGAGNTEAFF. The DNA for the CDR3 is TGCAGCGTTGAGGCGGGGGCTGGGAACACTGAAGCTTTCTTT. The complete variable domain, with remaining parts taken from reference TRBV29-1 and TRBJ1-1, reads SAVISQKPSRDICQRGTSLTIQCQVDSQVTMMFWYRQQPGQSLTLIATANQGSEATYESGFVIDKFPISRPNLTFSTLTVSNMSPEDSSIYLCSVEAGAGNTEAFFGQGTRLTVV.